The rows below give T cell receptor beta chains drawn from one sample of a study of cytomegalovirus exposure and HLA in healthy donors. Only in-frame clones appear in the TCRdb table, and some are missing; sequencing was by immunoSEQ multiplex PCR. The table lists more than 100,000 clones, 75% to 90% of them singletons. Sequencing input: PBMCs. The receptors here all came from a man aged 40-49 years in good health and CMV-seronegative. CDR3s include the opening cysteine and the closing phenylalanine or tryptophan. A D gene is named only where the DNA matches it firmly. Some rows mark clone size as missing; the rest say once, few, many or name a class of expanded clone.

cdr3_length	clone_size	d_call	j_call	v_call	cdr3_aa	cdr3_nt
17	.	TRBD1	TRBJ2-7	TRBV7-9	CASSIWDSASRPFEQYF	TGTGCCAGCAGCATTTGGGACAGCGCTTCCCGTCCTTTCGAGCAGTACTTC
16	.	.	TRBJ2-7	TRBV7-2	CASSLSGVGSGDEQYF	TGTGCCAGCAGCTTATCGGGGGTGGGTAGCGGAGACGAGCAGTACTTC
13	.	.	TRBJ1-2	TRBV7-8	CASSPVPGYGYTF	TGTGCCAGCAGCCCCGTTCCCGGCTATGGCTACACCTTC
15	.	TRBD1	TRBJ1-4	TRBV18	CASSPGTGANEKLFF	TGTGCCAGCTCACCAGGGACAGGGGCTAATGAAAAACTGTTTTTT
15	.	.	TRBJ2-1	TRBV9	CASSALADSYNEQFF	TGTGCCAGCAGCGCGCTAGCCGACTCCTACAATGAGCAGTTCTTC
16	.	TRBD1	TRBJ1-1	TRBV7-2	CASSRVPGQANTEAFF	TGTGCCAGCAGCCGAGTCCCGGGACAGGCGAACACTGAAGCTTTCTTT
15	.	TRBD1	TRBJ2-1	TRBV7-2	CASSPGTGVYNEQFF	TGTGCCAGCAGCCCCGGGACAGGGGTGTACAATGAGCAGTTCTTC
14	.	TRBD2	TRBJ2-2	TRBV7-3	CASSPSSGSRELFF	TGTGCCAGCAGCCCTTCTAGCGGGAGCCGGGAGCTGTTTTTT
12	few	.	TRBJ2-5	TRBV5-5	CASSGAGETQYF	TGTGCCAGCAGTGGGGCGGGGGAGACCCAGTACTTC
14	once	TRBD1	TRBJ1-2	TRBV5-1	CASSLDQGARGYTF	TGCGCCAGCAGCTTGGACCAGGGGGCCCGGGGCTACACCTTC
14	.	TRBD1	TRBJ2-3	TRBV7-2	CASSLGTGADTQYF	TGTGCCAGCAGCTTAGGGACAGGGGCAGATACGCAGTATTTT
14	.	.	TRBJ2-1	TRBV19	CASIPPGSYNEQFF	TGTGCCAGTATCCCCCCCGGGAGCTACAATGAGCAGTTCTTC
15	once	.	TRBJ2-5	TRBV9	CASRETGTPQETQYF	TGTGCCAGCAGGGAGACCGGGACTCCTCAGGAGACCCAGTACTTC
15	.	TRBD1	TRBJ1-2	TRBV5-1	CASSPEGQGVGGYTF	TGCGCCAGCAGCCCCGAGGGACAGGGGGTGGGTGGCTACACCTTC
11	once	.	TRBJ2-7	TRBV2	CASRAIREQYF	TGTGCCAGCAGAGCTATTAGAGAGCAGTACTTC
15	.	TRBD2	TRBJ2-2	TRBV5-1	CASSLAGEGTGELFF	TGCGCCAGCAGCTTGGCCGGGGAGGGCACCGGGGAGCTGTTTTTT
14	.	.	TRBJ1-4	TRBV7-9	CASSLDSTNEKLFF	TGTGCCAGCAGCTTAGACAGTACTAATGAAAAACTGTTTTTT
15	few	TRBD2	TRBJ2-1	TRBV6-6	CASSYSRTSGNEQFF	TGTGCCAGCAGTTACTCCCGGACTAGCGGGAATGAGCAGTTCTTC
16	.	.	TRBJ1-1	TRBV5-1	CASSLAGGSTLTEAFF	TGCGCCAGCAGCTTGGCCGGCGGTTCTACTCTCACTGAAGCTTTCTTT
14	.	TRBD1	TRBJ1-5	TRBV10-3	CASQGAPFGQPQHF	TGTGCCTCCCAGGGGGCTCCTTTCGGTCAGCCCCAGCATTTT
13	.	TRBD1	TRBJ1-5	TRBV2	CASRGQGGQPQHF	TGTGCCAGCAGAGGACAGGGGGGTCAGCCCCAGCATTTT
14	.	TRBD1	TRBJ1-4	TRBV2	CASSRQGTNEKLFF	TGTGCCAGCTCCCGACAGGGAACTAATGAAAAACTGTTTTTT
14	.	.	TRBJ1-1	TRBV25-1	CASSSATVNTEAFF	TGTGCCAGCAGTTCTGCGACAGTGAACACTGAAGCTTTCTTT
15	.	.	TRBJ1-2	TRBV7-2	CASSLAVREVHGYTF	TGTGCCAGCAGCTTAGCGGTGAGGGAGGTCCATGGCTACACCTTC
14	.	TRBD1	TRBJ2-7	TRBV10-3	CAISEGQGAYEQYF	TGTGCCATCAGTGAGGGACAGGGGGCTTACGAGCAGTACTTC
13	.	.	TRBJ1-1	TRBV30	CAWSRQTSTEAFF	TGTGCCTGGAGTAGACAAACTAGCACTGAAGCTTTCTTT
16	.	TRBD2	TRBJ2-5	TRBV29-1	CSVGDGGLAGGETQYF	TGCAGCGTTGGGGACGGGGGGCTAGCGGGGGGCGAGACCCAGTACTTC
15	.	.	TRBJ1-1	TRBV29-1	CSPWRDGARNTEAFF	TGCAGCCCTTGGAGGGACGGAGCCCGGAACACTGAAGCTTTCTTT
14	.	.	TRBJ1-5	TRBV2	CASSGGGSNQPQHF	TGTGCCAGCAGTGGGGGGGGGAGCAATCAGCCCCAGCATTTT
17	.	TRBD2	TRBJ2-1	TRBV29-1	CSVEDIAGGFAYNEQFF	TGCAGCGTTGAAGACATAGCGGGAGGGTTTGCCTACAATGAGCAGTTCTTC
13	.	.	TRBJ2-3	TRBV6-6	CASSYSGGALPYF	TGTGCCAGCAGTTACTCGGGGGGTGCCCTGCCGTATTTT
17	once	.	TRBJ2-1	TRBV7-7	CASSLVSGEDGRNEQFF	TGTGCCAGCAGCTTAGTTTCGGGGGAGGATGGTCGCAATGAGCAGTTCTTC